This entry features one TCR beta chain sequence. TCRdb keeps only in-frame clones here, not all; method: immunoSEQ multiplex PCR. In the table there are roughly 94,000 clones, 84% of which are singletons. These data belong to a study of control samples from healthy donors and cancer patients. Germline V gives CDR1 SGHTA, CDR2 FQGTGA. The CDR3 has 13 amino acids. Trimming stripped 4 bases from V and 3 bases from J, with 9 bases between. Sequencing input: PBMCs. This TCR was recovered from a man aged 70-80 years with lung cancer. The chain recombines TRBV7-3 with TRBJ2-5; D is possibly TRBD1 (6 bases). CDR3 protein: CASSSGQKETQYF. In DNA form, the CDR3 reads TGTGCCAGCAGCTCCGGACAGAAAGAGACCCAGTACTTC.